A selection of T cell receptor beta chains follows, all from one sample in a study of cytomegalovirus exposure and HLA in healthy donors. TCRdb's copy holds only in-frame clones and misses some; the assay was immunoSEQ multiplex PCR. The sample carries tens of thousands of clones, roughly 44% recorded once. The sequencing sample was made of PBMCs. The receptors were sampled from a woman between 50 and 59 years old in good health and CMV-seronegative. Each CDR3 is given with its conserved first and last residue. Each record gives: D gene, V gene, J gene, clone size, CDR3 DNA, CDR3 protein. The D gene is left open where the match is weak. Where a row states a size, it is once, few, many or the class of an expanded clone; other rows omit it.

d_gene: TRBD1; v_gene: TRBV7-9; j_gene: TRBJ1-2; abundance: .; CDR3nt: TGTGCCAGCAGCCCGACAGGGAAGACCTATGGCTACACCTTC; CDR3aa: CASSPTGKTYGYTF
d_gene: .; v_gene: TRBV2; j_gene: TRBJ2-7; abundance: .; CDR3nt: TGTGCCAGCAGTAAAGACAGATACTCCTACGAGCAGTACTTC; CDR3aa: CASSKDRYSYEQYF
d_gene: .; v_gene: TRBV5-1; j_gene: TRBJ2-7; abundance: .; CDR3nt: TGCGCCAGCAGCTTGACATCGTACGAGCAGTACTTC; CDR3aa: CASSLTSYEQYF
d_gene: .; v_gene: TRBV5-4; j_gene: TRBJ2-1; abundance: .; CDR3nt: TGTGCCAGCAGCCTGGGCGGATACGAGCAGTTCTTC; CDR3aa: CASSLGGYEQFF
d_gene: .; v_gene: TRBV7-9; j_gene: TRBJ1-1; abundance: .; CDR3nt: TGTGCCAGCAGCTTAAGGGCCGGGGGGGAAGCTTTCTTT; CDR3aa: CASSLRAGGEAFF
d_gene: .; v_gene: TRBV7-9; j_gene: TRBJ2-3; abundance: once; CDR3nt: TGTGCCAGCAGCCCTAGCAACGCGGGGCCCACAGATACGCAGTATTTT; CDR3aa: CASSPSNAGPTDTQYF
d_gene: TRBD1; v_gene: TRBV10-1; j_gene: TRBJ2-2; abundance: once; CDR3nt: TGCGCCAGCAGGGCCGGGACAGGTTACACCGGGGAGCTGTTTTTT; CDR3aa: CASRAGTGYTGELFF
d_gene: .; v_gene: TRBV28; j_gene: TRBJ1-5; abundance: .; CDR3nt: TGTGCCAGCAGTTTGGTCGGGTTGGGGCGCAATCAGCCCCAGCATTTT; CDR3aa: CASSLVGLGRNQPQHF
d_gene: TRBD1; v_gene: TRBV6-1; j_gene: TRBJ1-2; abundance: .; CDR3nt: TGTGCTTCGGGACAGGGAACCTATGGCTACACCTTC; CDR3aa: CASGQGTYGYTF
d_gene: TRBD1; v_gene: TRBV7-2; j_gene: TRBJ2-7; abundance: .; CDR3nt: TGTGCCAGCAGCTTAGTCGCGACAGGGGGAATCTCCTACGAGCAGTACTTC; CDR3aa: CASSLVATGGISYEQYF
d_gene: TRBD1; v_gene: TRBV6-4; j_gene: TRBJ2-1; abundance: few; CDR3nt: TGTGCCAGCAGTGACGGGACAGGGGGCAATGAGCAGTTCTTC; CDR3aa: CASSDGTGGNEQFF
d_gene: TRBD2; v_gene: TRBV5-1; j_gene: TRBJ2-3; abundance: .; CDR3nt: TGCGCCAGCAGCTTGGGGCGGACAGCGGGGGTTTCCACAGATACGCAGTATTTT; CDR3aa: CASSLGRTAGVSTDTQYF
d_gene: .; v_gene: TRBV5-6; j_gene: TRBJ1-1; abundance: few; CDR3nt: TGTGCCAGCAGCTTCGGGAAAAACACTGAAGCTTTCTTT; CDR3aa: CASSFGKNTEAFF
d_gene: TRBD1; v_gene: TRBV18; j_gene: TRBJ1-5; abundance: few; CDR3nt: TGTGCCAGCTCACCCCGACAGGGTGATCAGCCCCAGCATTTT; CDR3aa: CASSPRQGDQPQHF
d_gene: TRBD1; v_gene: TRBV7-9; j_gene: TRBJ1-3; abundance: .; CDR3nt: TGTTCCAGCAGCACTAGCGGGACAGCCTTGGGCTCTGGAAACACCATATATTTT; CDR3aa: CSSSTSGTALGSGNTIYF
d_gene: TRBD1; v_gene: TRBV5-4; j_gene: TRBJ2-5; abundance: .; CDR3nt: TGTGCCAGCAGCTTGGCGGGACAGGGGGCGATGGGGACCCAGTACTTC; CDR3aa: CASSLAGQGAMGTQYF
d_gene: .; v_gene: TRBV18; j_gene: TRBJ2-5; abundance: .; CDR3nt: TGTGCCAGCTCACCCGGGGGGCCGGGCTTCCGAGAGACCCAGTACTTC; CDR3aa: CASSPGGPGFRETQYF
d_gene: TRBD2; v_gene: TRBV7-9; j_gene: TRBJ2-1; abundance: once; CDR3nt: TGTGCCAGCAGCCCTAGGACTAGCGGGATCTCCTACAATGAGCAGTTCTTC; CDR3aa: CASSPRTSGISYNEQFF
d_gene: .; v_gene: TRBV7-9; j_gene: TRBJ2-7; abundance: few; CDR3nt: TGTGCCAGCAGGTCCGGGGGGCGACTCTACGAGCAGTACTTC; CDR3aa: CASRSGGRLYEQYF
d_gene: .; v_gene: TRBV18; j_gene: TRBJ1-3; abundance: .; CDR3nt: TGTGCCAGCTCACTCTCGACGGCGGGGTCTGGAAACACCATATATTTT; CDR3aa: CASSLSTAGSGNTIYF
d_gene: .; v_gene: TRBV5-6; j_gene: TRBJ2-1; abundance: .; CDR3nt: TGTGCCAGCAGCCCAGCTAGCGTCTACAATGAGCAGTTCTTC; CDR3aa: CASSPASVYNEQFF
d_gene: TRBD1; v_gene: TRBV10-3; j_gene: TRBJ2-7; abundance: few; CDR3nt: TGTGCCATCAGTGGGACAGGGGGTACCTACGAGCAGTACTTC; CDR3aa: CAISGTGGTYEQYF
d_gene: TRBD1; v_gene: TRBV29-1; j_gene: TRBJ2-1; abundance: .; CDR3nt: TGCAGCGGCGGGACAGGTTTCCATGAGCAGTTCTTC; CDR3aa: CSGGTGFHEQFF
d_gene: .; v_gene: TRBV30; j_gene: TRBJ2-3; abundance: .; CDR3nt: TGTGCCTGGGGGGCCAACAGCGAAGCTTTCACAGATACGCAGTATTTT; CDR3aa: CAWGANSEAFTDTQYF
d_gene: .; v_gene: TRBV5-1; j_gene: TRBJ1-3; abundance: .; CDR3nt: TGCGCCAGCAGCCTCCTCTCCTCTGGAAACACCATATATTTT; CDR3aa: CASSLLSSGNTIYF
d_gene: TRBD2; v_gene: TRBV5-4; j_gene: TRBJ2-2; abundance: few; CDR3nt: TGTGCCAGCAGCTTGGGTCTAGCGGGAGGGACCGGGGAGCTGTTTTTT; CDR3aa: CASSLGLAGGTGELFF
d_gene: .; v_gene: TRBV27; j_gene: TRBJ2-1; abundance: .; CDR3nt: TGTGCCAGCAGTTTAGGGATAGCGGAAACTTACAATGAGCAGTTCTTC; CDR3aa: CASSLGIAETYNEQFF
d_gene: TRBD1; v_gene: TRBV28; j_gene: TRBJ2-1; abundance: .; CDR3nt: TGTGCCAGCAGTACCCCGGGACAGGCGAAGGGTAAGCAGTTCTTC; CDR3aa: CASSTPGQAKGKQFF
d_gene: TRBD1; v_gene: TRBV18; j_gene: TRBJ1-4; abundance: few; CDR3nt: TGTGCCAGCTCATCTCCGGGACAGGGTCGTGAAAAACTGTTTTTT; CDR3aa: CASSSPGQGREKLFF
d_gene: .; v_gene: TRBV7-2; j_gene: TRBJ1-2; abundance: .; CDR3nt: TGTGCCAGCAGCGTCGGACAGAGGTATGGCTACACCTTC; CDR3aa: CASSVGQRYGYTF
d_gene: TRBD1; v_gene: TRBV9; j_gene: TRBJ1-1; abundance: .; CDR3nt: TGTGCCAGCAGCGTAGGGACAGGGAACACTGAAGCTTTCTTT; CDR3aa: CASSVGTGNTEAFF
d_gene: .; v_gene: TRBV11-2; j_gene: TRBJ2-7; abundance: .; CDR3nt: TGTGCCAGCAGCTTAGCTTCTACCTACGAGCAGTACTTC; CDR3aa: CASSLASTYEQYF
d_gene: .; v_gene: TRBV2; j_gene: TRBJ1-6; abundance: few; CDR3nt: TGTGCCAGCAGTGAGACAGGAGCGATCAAGAGCCATCTCCACTTT; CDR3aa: CASSETGAIKSHLHF
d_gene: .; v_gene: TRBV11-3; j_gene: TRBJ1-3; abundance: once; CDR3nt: TGTGCCAGCAGCTTAGCCGACGGACACTCTGGAAACACCATATATTTT; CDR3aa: CASSLADGHSGNTIYF
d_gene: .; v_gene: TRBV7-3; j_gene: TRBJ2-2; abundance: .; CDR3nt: TGTGCCAGCAGCTTAATCCGGGAAACCGGGGAGCTGTTTTTT; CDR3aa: CASSLIRETGELFF
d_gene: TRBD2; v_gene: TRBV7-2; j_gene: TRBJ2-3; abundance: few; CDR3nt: TGTGCCAGCAGCTTGGGACTAGCGGAGGGGGCAGATACGCAGTATTTT; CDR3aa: CASSLGLAEGADTQYF
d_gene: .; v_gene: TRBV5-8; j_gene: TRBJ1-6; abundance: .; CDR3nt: TGTGCCAGCAGCGAGGGACATAGCTCCTATAATTCACCCCTCCACTTT; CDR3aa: CASSEGHSSYNSPLHF
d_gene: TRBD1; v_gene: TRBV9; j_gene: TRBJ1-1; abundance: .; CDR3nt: TGTGCCAGCAGCGTAGCCGGGACAGGGGACACTGAAGCTTTCTTT; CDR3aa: CASSVAGTGDTEAFF
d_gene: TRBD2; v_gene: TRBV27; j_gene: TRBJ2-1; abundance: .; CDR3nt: TGTGCCAGCAGTTTATATGCTAGCGGGAGGGTGAATGAGCAGTTCTTC; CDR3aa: CASSLYASGRVNEQFF
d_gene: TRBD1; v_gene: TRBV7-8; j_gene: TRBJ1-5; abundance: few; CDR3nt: TGTGCCAGCAGCTTAGCCAGGGGGCGATTTCATCAGCCCCAGCATTTT; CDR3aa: CASSLARGRFHQPQHF
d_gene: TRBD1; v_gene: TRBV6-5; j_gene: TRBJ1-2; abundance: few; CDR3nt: TGTGCCAGCAGTTACTCGAGGGGGCGTAACTATGGCTACACCTTC; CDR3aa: CASSYSRGRNYGYTF
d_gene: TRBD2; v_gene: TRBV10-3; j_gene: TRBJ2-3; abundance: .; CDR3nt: TGTGCCATCAGTGAGTCGCGGGGGTCAGATACGCAGTATTTT; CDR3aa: CAISESRGSDTQYF
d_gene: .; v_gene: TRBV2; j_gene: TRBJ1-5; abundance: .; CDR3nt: TGTGCCAGCAGTGAACCCGGCATAGCAAATCAGCCCCAGCATTTT; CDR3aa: CASSEPGIANQPQHF
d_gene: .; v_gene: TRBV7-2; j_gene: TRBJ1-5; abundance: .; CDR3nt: TGTGCCAGCAGCTTCTATGGTAGCAATCAGCCCCAGCATTTT; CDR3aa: CASSFYGSNQPQHF
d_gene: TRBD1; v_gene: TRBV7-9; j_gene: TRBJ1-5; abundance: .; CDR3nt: TGTGCCAGCAGCTTAGGACAGGGGAATGGCAATCAGCCCCAGCATTTT; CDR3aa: CASSLGQGNGNQPQHF
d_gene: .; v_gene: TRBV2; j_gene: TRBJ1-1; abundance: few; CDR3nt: TGTGCCAGCACCGGCACCGGAGTCAACACTGAAGCTTTCTTT; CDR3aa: CASTGTGVNTEAFF
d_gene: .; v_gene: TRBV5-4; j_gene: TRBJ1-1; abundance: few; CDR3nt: TGTGCCAGCAGCTTGGGGGTTGGACAGCAGTCCGAAGCTTTCTTT; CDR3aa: CASSLGVGQQSEAFF
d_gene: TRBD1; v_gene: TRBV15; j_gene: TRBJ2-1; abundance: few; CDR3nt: TGTGCCACCAGCAGAGAAAGGGAGACAGGGCCCAATGAGCAGTTCTTC; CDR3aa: CATSRERETGPNEQFF
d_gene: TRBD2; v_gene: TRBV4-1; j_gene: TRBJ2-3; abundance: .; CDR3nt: TGCGCCAGCAGCTCTCCGAGACTAGCGGGAGGCCCCGATGCAGATACGCAGTATTTT; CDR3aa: CASSSPRLAGGPDADTQYF
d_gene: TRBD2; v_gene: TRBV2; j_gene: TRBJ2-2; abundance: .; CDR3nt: TGTGCCAGCAGTTGGGGGGGAGGCACCGGGGAGCTGTTTTTT; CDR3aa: CASSWGGGTGELFF
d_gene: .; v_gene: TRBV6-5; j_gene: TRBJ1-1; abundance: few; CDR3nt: TGTGCCATCATCCTCAGCCACCAGGACACTGAAGCTTTCTTT; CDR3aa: CAIILSHQDTEAFF
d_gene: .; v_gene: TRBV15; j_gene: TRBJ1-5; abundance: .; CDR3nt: TGTGCCACCAGCAGAGGAGGTGGCAACCCGGTGAATCAGCCCCAGCATTTT; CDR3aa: CATSRGGGNPVNQPQHF
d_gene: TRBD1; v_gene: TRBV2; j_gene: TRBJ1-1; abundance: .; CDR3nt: TGTGCCAGCGGGGACAGGTGGGGCACTGAAGCTTTCTTT; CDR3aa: CASGDRWGTEAFF
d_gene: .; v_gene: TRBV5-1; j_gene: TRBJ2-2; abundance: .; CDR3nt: TGCGCCAGCAGCTTTAGCGGCGCAGGGGAGCTGTTTTTT; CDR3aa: CASSFSGAGELFF
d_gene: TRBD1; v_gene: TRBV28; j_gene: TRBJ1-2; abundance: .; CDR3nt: TGTGCCAGCAGCTACAGGGGTGGCTACACCTTC; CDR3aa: CASSYRGGYTF